This T cell receptor (beta chain) derives from a study of identical twins. The study, taken as a whole, reports: In beta out-of-frame sequences, the excess sharing between twins was weaker. Abundant cord blood beta clonotypes carried fewer insertions; memory repertoires showed none. Zero-insertion findings could be partly confounded by invariant cells (MAIT and iNKT cells).

Template switching introduced a universal primer site, and the cDNA bore unique molecular identifiers. MiXCR was run by TCRdb on the 5' RACE reads, yielding one entry per CDR3 protein. In the table there are 400,000 to 500,000 distinct CDR3 sequences, approximately 17% of which are singletons. This clonotype has more than one count but fewer than ten. Its target is not known. Germline CDR1 is MNHEY and CDR2 is SVGAGI. V gave up 0 bases and J gave up 5 bases, with 8 bases separating them. There are 15 residues in the CDR3. The clonotype originates from a man aged 45-60 years in good health. V and J are TRBV6-5 and TRBJ1-6; D not resolved. The sequenced sample was naive T cells sorted from blood. CDR3 bases: TGTGCCAGCAGTTACTCGGGCCATAATAATTCACCCCTCCACTTT. Protein sequence: CASSYSGHNNSPLHF.